This is a list of T cell receptor beta chains from one sample in a study of cytomegalovirus exposure and HLA in healthy donors. The table came from immunoSEQ multiplex PCR; TCRdb's copy has only in-frame clones and leaves some out. The data contain 100,000 or so clones, around 85% of them singletons. Sequenced sample: PBMCs. The receptors stem from a man aged 30-40 years in good health and CMV-seronegative. Each CDR3 is given with its conserved first and last residue. The order of the fields is J gene, V gene, clone size, D gene, CDR3 protein, CDR3 DNA. A D gene is named only where the DNA matches it firmly. Clone size, where shown, is once, few, many, or a class for clones that have expanded.

>TRBJ1-1|TRBV28|.|.
CASSFRGRAFF
TGTGCCAGCAGTTTTAGGGGTAGGGCTTTCTTT
>TRBJ1-5|TRBV6-5|.|.
CASSRAGLPQPQHF
TGTGCCAGCAGCCGAGCAGGGTTACCGCAGCCCCAGCATTTT
>TRBJ1-1|TRBV6-1|.|.
CASSPWAQDTEAFF
TGTGCCAGCAGCCCCTGGGCTCAGGACACTGAAGCTTTCTTT
>TRBJ1-5|TRBV10-3|.|.
CAISVGGSNQPQHF
TGTGCCATCAGTGTGGGGGGGAGCAATCAGCCCCAGCATTTT
>TRBJ2-7|TRBV29-1|.|.
CSVSGHSSYEQYF
TGCAGCGTTTCAGGGCACAGCTCCTACGAGCAGTACTTC
>TRBJ2-1|TRBV5-6|.|.
CASSLEASSDEQFF
TGTGCCAGCAGCTTGGAAGCTAGCAGCGATGAGCAGTTCTTC
>TRBJ2-7|TRBV30|.|TRBD1
CAWAQDRGRYEQYF
TGTGCCTGGGCACAGGACAGGGGGCGATACGAGCAGTACTTC
>TRBJ2-5|TRBV9|.|TRBD2
CASSVAEREEMGTQYF
TGTGCCAGCAGCGTAGCAGAGCGGGAGGAGATGGGGACCCAGTACTTC
>TRBJ2-7|TRBV6-1|.|TRBD2
CASSDSGGAEQYF
TGTGCCAGCAGTGATAGCGGGGGGGCCGAGCAGTACTTC
>TRBJ1-2|TRBV30|.|TRBD1
CARAEGQGLDYTF
TGTGCCCGGGCGGAAGGACAGGGCCTTGACTACACCTTC
>TRBJ1-1|TRBV12-5|.|.
CASGYTGGTEAFF
TGTGCTAGTGGTTATACGGGTGGGACTGAAGCTTTCTTT
>TRBJ2-7|TRBV10-3|.|TRBD1
CAISGGQGLGSYEQYF
TGTGCCATCAGTGGGGGACAGGGGTTAGGCTCCTACGAGCAGTACTTC
>TRBJ2-7|TRBV5-4|.|TRBD1
CASTRTGGSYEQYF
TGTGCCAGCACTCGGACAGGGGGCTCCTACGAGCAGTACTTC
>TRBJ2-1|TRBV5-4|.|.
CASSFQSSSHEQFF
TGTGCCAGCAGCTTCCAATCTAGCTCACATGAGCAGTTCTTC
>TRBJ2-2|TRBV6-1|.|.
CASSEAGLGRGELFF
TGTGCCAGCAGTGAAGCGGGCCTTGGTAGGGGGGAGCTGTTTTTT
>TRBJ2-1|TRBV7-8|few|TRBD1
CASSLNRQGKTKFF
TGTGCCAGCAGCTTGAACCGACAGGGCAAGACGAAGTTCTTC
>TRBJ2-3|TRBV7-9|.|.
CASSLGADTQYF
TGTGCCAGCAGCTTAGGAGCAGATACGCAGTATTTT
>TRBJ1-4|TRBV30|.|TRBD1
CAWSRGTAFEKLFF
TGTGCCTGGAGTCGAGGGACAGCGTTCGAAAAACTGTTTTTT
>TRBJ2-5|TRBV2|once|.
CATASGAYREETQYF
TGTGCCACTGCCTCAGGAGCTTACAGGGAAGAGACCCAGTACTTC
>TRBJ2-7|TRBV2|.|TRBD1
CASSRQGYEQYF
TGTGCCAGCAGTCGACAGGGCTACGAGCAGTACTTC
>TRBJ1-1|TRBV19|.|.
CASSTGRLTEAFF
TGTGCCAGTAGTACAGGGAGGCTCACTGAAGCTTTCTTT
>TRBJ1-1|TRBV5-4|once|.
CASRSLLGAPGMNTEAFF
TGTGCCAGCAGATCCCTTTTGGGGGCGCCGGGGATGAACACTGAAGCTTTCTTT
>TRBJ2-3|TRBV14|.|TRBD2
CASSQAPRGTSWGTDTQYF
TGTGCCAGCAGCCAAGCGCCGCGGGGGACTAGCTGGGGCACAGATACGCAGTATTTT
>TRBJ2-7|TRBV10-3|.|.
CAISEVRGSSYEQYF
TGTGCCATCAGTGAGGTCCGGGGTAGCTCCTACGAGCAGTACTTC
>TRBJ1-4|TRBV7-4|.|TRBD1
CASSLEGQGSFYEKLFF
TGTGCCAGCAGCTTAGAGGGACAGGGGTCTTTTTATGAAAAACTGTTTTTT
>TRBJ1-1|TRBV2|.|.
CASRSSINSDTEAFF
TGTGCCAGCAGGTCATCGATCAATTCGGACACTGAAGCTTTCTTT
>TRBJ2-2|TRBV27|.|TRBD2
CASSLSTSGPNTGELFF
TGTGCCAGCAGTTTATCCACTAGCGGACCGAACACCGGGGAGCTGTTTTTT
>TRBJ2-5|TRBV11-3|few|TRBD2
CASSLGGSSGVQETQYF
TGTGCCAGCAGCTTAGGAGGGTCTAGCGGAGTCCAAGAGACCCAGTACTTC
>TRBJ2-7|TRBV19|.|.
CASSGYRLRGASYEQYF
TGTGCCAGTAGTGGCTATCGCTTACGCGGGGCCTCCTACGAGCAGTACTTC
>TRBJ2-7|TRBV15|once|TRBD1
CATSGGGQGGHEQYF
TGTGCCACCAGCGGGGGGGGACAGGGTGGTCACGAGCAGTACTTC
>TRBJ2-2|TRBV7-9|.|TRBD2
CASRTGTSGKNTGELFF
TGTGCCAGCAGGACCGGAACTAGCGGGAAGAACACCGGGGAGCTGTTTTTT
>TRBJ1-2|TRBV6-5|.|.
CASRGTRDSGYTF
TGTGCCAGCAGGGGAACTAGGGATTCTGGCTACACCTTC
>TRBJ2-7|TRBV29-1|.|TRBD1
CSVGGTGGYEQYF
TGCAGCGTTGGGGGGACAGGGGGCTACGAGCAGTACTTC
>TRBJ2-1|TRBV28|.|TRBD2
CASTSAGSGRGYNEQFF
TGTGCCAGCACCTCAGCCGGTAGCGGGAGAGGGTACAATGAGCAGTTCTTC
>TRBJ2-2|TRBV5-4|.|.
CASSRGLGVENTGELFF
TGTGCCAGCAGCAGGGGGTTAGGTGTCGAGAACACCGGGGAGCTGTTTTTT
>TRBJ2-7|TRBV4-2|.|TRBD2
CASSPASLAGVAEQYF
TGTGCCAGCAGTCCCGCCTCGCTAGCGGGAGTTGCCGAGCAGTACTTC
>TRBJ2-7|TRBV4-3|.|TRBD2
CASSQDSGKGSEQYF
TGCGCCAGCAGCCAGGATAGCGGGAAGGGGAGCGAGCAGTACTTC
>TRBJ1-2|TRBV5-4|.|.
CASSLAGVDYGYTF
TGTGCCAGCAGCTTGGCAGGGGTGGACTATGGCTACACCTTC
>TRBJ2-5|TRBV20-1|.|TRBD2
CSASGQETQYF
TGTAGTGCTAGCGGCCAAGAGACCCAGTACTTC
>TRBJ2-1|TRBV6-4|.|TRBD2
CASSASGGALDEQFF
TGTGCCAGCAGTGCCAGCGGGGGGGCCCTGGATGAGCAGTTCTTC
>TRBJ1-6|TRBV6-6|.|.
CASRQKDSDTLHF
TGTGCCAGCAGGCAAAAGGACTCCGACACCCTCCACTTT
>TRBJ1-2|TRBV27|.|TRBD1
CASSLSPQGAYGYTF
TGTGCCAGCAGTTTATCGCCACAGGGGGCGTATGGCTACACCTTC
>TRBJ1-1|TRBV20-1|once|.
CSAISGTEAFF
TGCAGTGCTATATCGGGCACTGAAGCTTTCTTT
>TRBJ2-2|TRBV30|once|.
CAWSRGNTGELFF
TGTGCCTGGAGTCGGGGGAACACCGGGGAGCTGTTTTTT
>TRBJ2-3|TRBV6-5|.|TRBD2
CASTPGLAADTQYF
TGTGCCAGCACCCCGGGACTAGCGGCGGATACGCAGTATTTT
>TRBJ1-6|TRBV2|.|.
CASIESSYNSPLHF
TGTGCCAGCATCGAGAGCTCCTATAATTCACCCCTCCACTTT